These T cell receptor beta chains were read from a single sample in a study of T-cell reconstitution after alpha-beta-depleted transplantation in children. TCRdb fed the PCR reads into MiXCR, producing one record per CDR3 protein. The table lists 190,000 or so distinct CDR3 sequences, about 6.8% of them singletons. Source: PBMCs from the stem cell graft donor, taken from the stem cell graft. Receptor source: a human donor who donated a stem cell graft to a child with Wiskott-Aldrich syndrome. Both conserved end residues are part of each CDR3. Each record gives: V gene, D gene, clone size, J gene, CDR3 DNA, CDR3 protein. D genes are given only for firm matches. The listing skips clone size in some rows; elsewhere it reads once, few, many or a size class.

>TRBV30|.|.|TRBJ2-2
TGTGCCTGGGGTCAGGGGAGCCCCGGGGAGCTGTTTTTT
CAWGQGSPGELFF
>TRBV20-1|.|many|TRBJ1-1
TGCAGTGCTAGTCCAGGGGCTTGGAACACTGAAGCTTTCTTT
CSASPGAWNTEAFF
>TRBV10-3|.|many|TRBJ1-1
TGTGCCATCAGTGGGGCAGAATCTTTGGCTGAAGCTTTCTTT
CAISGAESLAEAFF
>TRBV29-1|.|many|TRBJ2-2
TGCAGCGTTGAAATCGGGGGTGCAGGTACCGGGGAGCTGTTTTTT
CSVEIGGAGTGELFF
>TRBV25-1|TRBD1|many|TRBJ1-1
TGTGCCAGCAGACCCAGCAAGGGACAGGGGGACACTGAAGCTTTCTTT
CASRPSKGQGDTEAFF
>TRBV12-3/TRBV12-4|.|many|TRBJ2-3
TGTGCCAGCGGACGGGGGAGGACAGATACGCAGTATTTT
CASGRGRTDTQYF
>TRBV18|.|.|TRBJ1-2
TGTGCCAGCTCACCCCGGGTCGGTAGTGGCTACACCTTC
CASSPRVGSGYTF
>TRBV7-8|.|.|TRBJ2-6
TGTGCCAGCACCTTCCCAGGGCGCTCTGGGGCCAACGTCCTGACTTTC
CASTFPGRSGANVLTF
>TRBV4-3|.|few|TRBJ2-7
TGCGCCAGCAGCCAAGCACAGGGACCCCCCTACGAGCAGTACTTC
CASSQAQGPPYEQYF
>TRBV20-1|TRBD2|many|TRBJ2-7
TGCAGTGCGAAAACACCTACTAGCGGGAGAGGCGAGCAGTACTTC
CSAKTPTSGRGEQYF
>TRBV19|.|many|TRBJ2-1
TGTGCCAGTAGTATTTCTCCCTTTGAGCGGTACTCCTACAATGAGCAGTTCTTC
CASSISPFERYSYNEQFF
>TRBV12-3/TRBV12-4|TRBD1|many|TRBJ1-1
TGTGCCAGCAGTTTCCGGACAGGGCAAGGGAAGAACACTGAAGCTTTCTTT
CASSFRTGQGKNTEAFF
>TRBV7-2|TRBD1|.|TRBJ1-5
TGTGCCAGCAGCTTTGACAGGGTTTATCAGCCCCAGCATTTT
CASSFDRVYQPQHF
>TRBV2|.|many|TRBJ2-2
TGTGCCAGCAGGCCACGTGCGACCGGGGAGCTGTTTTTT
CASRPRATGELFF
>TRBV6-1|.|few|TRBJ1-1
TGTGCCAGCACCTTAAGGGGGATGAACACTGAAGCTTTCTTT
CASTLRGMNTEAFF
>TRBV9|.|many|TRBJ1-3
TGTGCCAGCAGCGTCCGGGCAGGGACTGGAAACACCATATATTTT
CASSVRAGTGNTIYF
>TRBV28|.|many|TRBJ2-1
TGTGCCAGCCGCATGAGCTCCTACAATGAGCAGTTCTTC
CASRMSSYNEQFF
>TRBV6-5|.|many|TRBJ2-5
TGTGCCAGCAGTTACGGTGCGGGCCCACAAGAGACCCAGTACTTC
CASSYGAGPQETQYF
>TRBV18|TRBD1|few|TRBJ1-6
TGTGCCAGCTCACCAGTACCGGGACAGAATAATTCACCCCTCCACTTT
CASSPVPGQNNSPLHF
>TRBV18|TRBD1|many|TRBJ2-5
TGTGCCAGCTCACGTGGGACAGGAAATCAAGAGACCCAGTACTTC
CASSRGTGNQETQYF
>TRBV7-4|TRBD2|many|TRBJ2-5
TGTGCCAGCAGCCGCCGGACTAGCGAAGAACGGGAGACCCAGTACTTC
CASSRRTSEERETQYF
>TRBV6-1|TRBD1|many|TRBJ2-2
TGTGCCAGCAGGGACAGGGTGAACACCGGGGAGCTGTTTTTT
CASRDRVNTGELFF
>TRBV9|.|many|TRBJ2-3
TGTGCCAGCAGCGCCTCCCGGGATAGCTCAGATACGCAGTATTTT
CASSASRDSSDTQYF
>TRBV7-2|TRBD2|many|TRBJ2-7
TGTGCCAGCAGAAGGGGAACTAGCGGGTCCTACGAGCAGTACTTC
CASRRGTSGSYEQYF
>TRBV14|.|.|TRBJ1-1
TGTGCCAGCAGCTGGGGCGGAGGGGCGAACACTGAAGCTTTCTTT
CASSWGGGANTEAFF
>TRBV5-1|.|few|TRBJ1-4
TGCGCCAGCAGCTTGATAGGATCAGATGAAAAACTGTTTTTT
CASSLIGSDEKLFF
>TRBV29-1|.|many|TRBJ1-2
TGCAGCGTCCCCGACCCTAAGAGGGGCGAAGGAGGCTACACCTTC
CSVPDPKRGEGGYTF
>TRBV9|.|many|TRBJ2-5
TGTGCCAGCAGCGTAGAGGGTGGTGCCGAGACCCAGTACTTC
CASSVEGGAETQYF
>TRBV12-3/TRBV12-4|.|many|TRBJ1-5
TGTGCCAGCAGCCGGGCTTTTATAACCCAGCCCCAGCATTTT
CASSRAFITQPQHF
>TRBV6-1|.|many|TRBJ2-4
TGTGCCACCTACGACGTATCTTACCGGGCCAAGTACATTCAGTACTTC
CATYDVSYRAKYIQYF
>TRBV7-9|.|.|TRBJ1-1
TGTGCCAGCAGCTCTAGGATAAGGAACACTGAAGCTTTCTTT
CASSSRIRNTEAFF
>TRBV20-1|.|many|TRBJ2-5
TGCAGTGCCCCAGGGGTCGCCGAGACCCAGTACTTC
CSAPGVAETQYF
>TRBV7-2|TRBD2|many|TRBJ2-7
TGTGCCAGCAGCTCCAGGACTAGCGGGAGGCCGAGGTACGAGCAGTACTTC
CASSSRTSGRPRYEQYF
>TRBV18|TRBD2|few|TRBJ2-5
TGTGCCAGCTCACCATTTTTGCGGGGGCAAGAGACCCAGTACTTC
CASSPFLRGQETQYF
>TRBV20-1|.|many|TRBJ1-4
TGCAGTGCGCCCAAGTGGGGATCTAATGAAAAACTGTTTTTT
CSAPKWGSNEKLFF
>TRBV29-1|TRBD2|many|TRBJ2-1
TGCAGCGCACGGACTAGCGGGAATAAATATGAGCAGTTCTTC
CSARTSGNKYEQFF
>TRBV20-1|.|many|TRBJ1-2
TGCAGTGCTAGAGATGGGGGAGGGTTAGGCTACACCTTC
CSARDGGGLGYTF
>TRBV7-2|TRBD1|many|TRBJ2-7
TGTGCCAGCAGCGAAGACAGGGGGCGCATCTCCTACGAGCAGTACTTC
CASSEDRGRISYEQYF
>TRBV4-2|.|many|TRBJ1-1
TGTGCCAGCAGGGATGGCCGGAACACTGAAGCTTTCTTT
CASRDGRNTEAFF
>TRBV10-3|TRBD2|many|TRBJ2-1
TGTGCCATCAGTAAACTAGCGGGGGAGAGCAATGAGCAGTTCTTC
CAISKLAGESNEQFF
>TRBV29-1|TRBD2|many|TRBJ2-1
TGCAGCGTTGATGTTGTCGGGAGGCTCAATGAGCAGTTCTTC
CSVDVVGRLNEQFF
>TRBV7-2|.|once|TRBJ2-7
TGTGCCACCTCCCCAGGGTGGGGCAGGACCTACGAGCAGTACTTC
CATSPGWGRTYEQYF
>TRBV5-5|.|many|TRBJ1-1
TGTGCCAGCAGCTCGCCAAAACAGGGAAGGACTGAAGCTTTCTTT
CASSSPKQGRTEAFF
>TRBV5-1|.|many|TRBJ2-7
TGCGCCAGCAGCTTGGTGAGTGACAGCTCCTACGAGCAGTACTTC
CASSLVSDSSYEQYF
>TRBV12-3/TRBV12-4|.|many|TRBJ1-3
TGTGCCAGCAGTTTTCAGGGACCCAGCTCTGGAAACACCATATATTTT
CASSFQGPSSGNTIYF
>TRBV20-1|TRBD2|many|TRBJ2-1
TGCAGCATAGCGGGGGGGTCTGAGCAGTTCTTC
CSIAGGSEQFF
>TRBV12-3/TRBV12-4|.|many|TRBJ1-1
TGTGCCAGCAGTTCACCGGTGGACACTGAAGCTTTCTTT
CASSSPVDTEAFF
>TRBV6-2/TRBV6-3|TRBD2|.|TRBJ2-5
TGTGCCAGCAGATCCGTTCTAGCGGGACGGGAAGAGACCCAGTACTTC
CASRSVLAGREETQYF
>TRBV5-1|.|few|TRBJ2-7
TGCGCCAGCAGGCGGGCGAGCGGGCTCTCCTACGAGCAGTACTTC
CASRRASGLSYEQYF
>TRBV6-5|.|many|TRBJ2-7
TGTGCCAGCACTAAACGTGGGGCTTTCTCCTACGAGCAGTACTTC
CASTKRGAFSYEQYF
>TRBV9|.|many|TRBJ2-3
TGTGCCAGCAGCGTTGGGCAGGGCCAAATGGATACGCAGTATTTT
CASSVGQGQMDTQYF
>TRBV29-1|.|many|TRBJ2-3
TGCAGCGTTGATCGGCGGGGCACAGATACGCAGTATTTT
CSVDRRGTDTQYF
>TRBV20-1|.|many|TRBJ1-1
TGCAGTGCCCTTGAAGGGCGGGGAAACACTGAAGCTTTCTTT
CSALEGRGNTEAFF